Sequencing of this T cell receptor beta chain was carried out in a study of blood T cell repertoires in COVID-19. The V gene lost 6 bases and the J gene lost 7 bases, with 15 bases spanning the gap. The CDR3 spans 14 residues. Germline CDR1 is SNHLY and CDR2 is FYNNEI. Profiled with immunoSEQ multiplex PCR; TCRdb holds only in-frame clones, not every one. The sample shows about 130,000 clones, approximately 87% of them seen only once. Source material: peripheral blood. The TCR sequence derives from a woman in her fifties or sixties with acute or convalescent COVID-19. The chain recombines TRBV2 with TRBJ1-4, with a tentative D call TRBD1 (5 bases). The DNA for the CDR3 is TGTGCCAGCAGGGCCCTAGGGGTCGGTGAAAAACTGTTTTTT. This sequence encodes CASRALGVGEKLFF.